This note documents a single T cell receptor (beta chain) sequence. The repertoire was sequenced with immunoSEQ multiplex PCR; TCRdb's copy has only in-frame clones and lacks some. Among about 130,000 clones, approximately 80% were seen once, and the ten largest hold more than 9%. This sample was included in a study of blood T cell repertoires in COVID-19. Looked up from germline, CDR1 is LNHNV and CDR2 is YYDKDF (reference sequence). This CDR3 is built from 14 residues. Trimming shortened V by 1 base and J by 7 bases, and 13 bases separated the two germline ends. This clonotype was obtained from an older woman with acute or convalescent COVID-19. The sample comprised peripheral blood. The V call is TRBV15, the J call TRBJ1-2; unclear D gene. The CDR3: CATSRVASSGGYTF. The CDR3 DNA follows: TGTGCCACCAGCAGAGTCGCGTCTTCGGGTGGCTACACCTTC.